This record concerns one T cell receptor beta chain sequence. This sample was taken from a study of blood T cell repertoires in COVID-19. Assay: immunoSEQ multiplex PCR; the TCRdb copy retains only in-frame clones and omits some. The sample has 90,000 or so clones, about 90% seen once. The CDR3 contains 16 residues. Germline CDR1 and CDR2: SGHDN and FVKESK. With V trimmed by 0 bases and J by 2 bases, 5 bases remained unmatched. The TCR was taken from a human donor with active COVID-19. The donor label of this sample is uncertain. Sequencing was done on a sample of peripheral blood. The chain is built from TRBV14 and TRBJ2-3; TRBD1 matches 7 bases. Written as DNA, the CDR3 is TGTGCCAGCAGCCAAGATTCCGGGACAGTCACAGATACGCAGTATTTT. It translates to CASSQDSGTVTDTQYF.